These 2 T cell receptor beta chains were sequenced from one sample in a study of T cells in women clearing cervical HPV infection. Here immunoSEQ multiplex PCR was the method, and the copy in TCRdb shows in-frame clones only, minus some. The repertoire table contains roughly 40,000 clones. Material for sequencing was blood buffy coat. The receptor source for this set is a woman between 18 and 69 years old with a cervical HPV16 infection that either progressed to CIN3+ or cleared (not recorded which).

A word on this clone: Read coverage stops 3 residues before the CDR3 terminus; the germline J gene supplies the remainder. This chain links TRBV2 with TRBJ2-3; 7 positions match TRBD1. This CDR3 contains 15 residues. CDR1 is SNHLY, CDR2 FYNNEI, per germline. The part of the CDR3 DNA that was read is TGTGCCAGCACCCGGGACAGCGATAGCAATCAGCCG. The encoded protein is CASTRDSDSNQP. The whole CDR3 reads CASTRDSDSNQPQYF.

Concerning this clone itself: The observed sequence ends 3 residues before the CDR3 terminus, with the missing tail filled in from the germline J gene. The chain joins TRBV5-4 to TRBJ2-7; D ambiguous. Germline V gene sequence: CDR1 SGHNT, CDR2 YYREEE (reference sequence). CDR3 length equals 13 residues. V shed 0 bases and J shed 3 bases, with 7 bases lying between them. The DNA read from the CDR3 is TGTGCCAGCAGCTTGGAACTGAACTACGAG. Translated, it gives CASSLELNYE. The CDR3 in full is CASSLELNYEQYF.